This T cell receptor beta chain stems from a study of T cells in localized non-small cell lung cancer (dated by TCRdb to the early 2020s). For the study in its entirety: The study analyzed T cell repertoires of a few hundred early-stage NSCLC patients, comparing tumors and uninvolved tumor-adjacent lungs. The cohort consisted of a few hundred treatment-naive NSCLC patients whose localized lung tumors had been resected. Of the NSCLC patients, approximately 130 were male and 85 to 110 were female, and the mean age was around 66 years.

Study-wide findings and limitations: Of the top 100 tumor clones, a median of roughly 57 were detected in paired uninvolved adjacent lung; some 28 were also among that lung's top 100. Longer overall survival was associated with higher T cell density in blood, whereas shorter survival was associated with higher clonality in adjacent lung. Because the study design was exploratory, TCR variables were selected using unadjusted p-values without false-discovery rate correction. Because multi-region tumor sequencing was not done, intratumor heterogeneity could not be ruled out. Uninvolved tumor-adjacent lung showed the highest T cell clonality, higher than tumor, which suggests more focused antigenic responses in the uninvolved tumor-adjacent lung.

Spanning cysteine to phenylalanine, the CDR3 consists of 13 amino acids. Just CDR3 DNA is preserved here, 39 bases in frame from base 1. From the germline V gene (reference sequence), CDR1 is SEHNR and CDR2 is FQNEAQ. V and J lose 5 bases and 11 bases, and a span of 16 bases separates them. The immunoSEQ Assay was used to sequence TCR beta CDR3 regions from DNA. The paper's data handling went like this. T cell density was computed as TCR beta template counts normalized to usable DNA estimated by amplifying housekeeping genes. Richness was estimated using the preseqR package, with extrapolation to 400,000 templates for PBMC samples and to 120,000 templates for tissue samples. Clonality was taken to be one minus Pielou's evenness. Differential abundance testing on productive amino-acid clonotypes, with a minimum total count of 5 and an alpha of 0.1, was used to identify tissue-enriched TCRs. Repertoire overlap between compartments was quantified with the Jaccard Index and Morisita Overlap Index. TCR beta CDR3s were clustered by GLIPH together with public tetramer-defined viral CDR3s, and at least three viral sequences plus V-gene enrichment were required for viral motifs. TCRdb obtained this table from immuneACCESS and retained in-frame rearrangements with V and J assigned. These tables miss some clones; where compared with another copy, unresolved V genes account for less than half of the shortfall, and the remainder is unexplained. V and J calls and clone size come straight from that table; D and trimming were deduced from the DNA. The sample records tens of thousands of clones, 85% to 90% of which are singletons. About 2.1% of the sample belongs to the ten largest clones.

At diagnosis, peripheral blood, uninvolved tumor-adjacent lung and tumor were collected and were preserved as a mix of fresh-frozen and FFPE material. For TCR repertoire profiling, blood samples were analyzed in the form of peripheral blood mononuclear cells. Details on this clone: Its antigen is not yet known. No base qualities exist here, and no much larger clone lies one base off it.

In this chain, TRBV7-9 is recombined with TRBJ2-1; TRBD2 is perhaps the D gene, given 6 matching bases. The sequencing used peripheral blood, collected before any cancer treatment. The TCR sequence derives from a woman aged 40 to 75 with stage I lung adenocarcinoma. The bases read TGTGCCAGCAGCACCCGGGAGACGCCGCAGCAGTTCTTC. This is translated as CASSTRETPQQFF.